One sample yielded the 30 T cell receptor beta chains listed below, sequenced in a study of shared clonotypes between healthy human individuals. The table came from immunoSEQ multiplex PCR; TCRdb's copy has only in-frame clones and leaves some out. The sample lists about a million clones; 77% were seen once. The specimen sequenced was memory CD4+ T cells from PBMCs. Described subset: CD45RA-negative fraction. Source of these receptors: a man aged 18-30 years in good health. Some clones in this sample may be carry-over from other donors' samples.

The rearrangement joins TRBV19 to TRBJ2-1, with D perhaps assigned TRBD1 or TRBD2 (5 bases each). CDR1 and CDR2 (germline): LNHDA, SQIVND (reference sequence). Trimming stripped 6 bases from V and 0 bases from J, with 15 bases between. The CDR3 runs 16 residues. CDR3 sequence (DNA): TGTGCCAGTAGGGGCCCTGGGGGAAGCTCCTACAATGAGCAGTTCTTC. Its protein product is CASRGPGGSSYNEQFF.

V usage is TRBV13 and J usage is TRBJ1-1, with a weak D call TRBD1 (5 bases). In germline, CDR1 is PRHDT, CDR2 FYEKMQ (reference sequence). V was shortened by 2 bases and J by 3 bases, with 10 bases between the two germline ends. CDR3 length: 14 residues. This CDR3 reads CASSLRGEDTEAFF. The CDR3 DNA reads TGTGCCAGCAGCTTACGGGGGGAGGACACTGAAGCTTTCTTT. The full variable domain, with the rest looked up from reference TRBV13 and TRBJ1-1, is AAGVIQSPRHLIKEKRETATLKCYPIPRHDTVYWYQQGPGQDPQFLISFYEKMQSDKGSIPDRFSAQQFSDYHSELNMSSLELGDSALYFCASSLRGEDTEAFFGQGTRLTVV.

The CDR3 nucleotides are TGTGCCAGCTCCGTTTCGATTGGGAACGAGCAGTACTTC. Amino acid sequence: CASSVSIGNEQYF. The chain recombines TRBV18 with TRBJ2-7; unclear D gene. Germline V gene data show CDR1 as KGHSH and CDR2 as LQKENI. Trimming left V 6 bases short and J 5 bases short, with 14 bases between. The CDR3 loop spans 13 amino acids.

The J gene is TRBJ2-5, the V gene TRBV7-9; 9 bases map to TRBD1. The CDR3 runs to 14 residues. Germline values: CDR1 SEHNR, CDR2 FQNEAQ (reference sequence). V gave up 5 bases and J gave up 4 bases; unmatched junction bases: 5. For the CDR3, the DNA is TGTGCCAGCAGCGCGGGACAGGGCCGAGAGACCCAGTACTTC. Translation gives CASSAGQGRETQYF.

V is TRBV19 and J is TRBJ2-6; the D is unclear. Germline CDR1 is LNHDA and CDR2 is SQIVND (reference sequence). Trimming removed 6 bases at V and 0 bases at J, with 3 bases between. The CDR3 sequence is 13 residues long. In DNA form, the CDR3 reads TGTGCCAGTAGGGTCTCTGGGGCCAACGTCCTGACTTTC. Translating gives CASRVSGANVLTF. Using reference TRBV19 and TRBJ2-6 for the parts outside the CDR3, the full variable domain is DGGITQSPKYLFRKEGQNVTLSCEQNLNHDAMYWYRQDPGQGLRLIYYSQIVNDFQKGDIAEGYSVSREKKESFPLTVTSAQKNPTAFYLCASRVSGANVLTFGAGSRLTVL.

CDR3 protein: CASSVAPASAGPGELFF. The CDR3 bases are TGTGCCAGCAGCGTAGCCCCGGCCTCCGCGGGGCCCGGGGAGCTGTTTTTT. This chain connects TRBV9 to TRBJ2-2, with a weak D call TRBD2 (6 bases). V was trimmed by 0 bases and J by 6 bases, leaving 18 bases between them. The CDR3 covers 17 residues. In germline, CDR1 is SGDLS, CDR2 YYNGEE.

This CDR3 reads CASSSRTSAHTDTQYF. CDR3 coding DNA: TGCGCCAGCAGCTCTCGGACTAGCGCACACACAGATACGCAGTATTTT. The chain is built from TRBV5-1 and TRBJ2-3, with 9 bases identical to TRBD2. The CDR3 is 16 residues long. V lost 3 bases and J lost 2; bases outside the gene matches: 7. CDR1 is SGHRS, CDR2 YFSETQ, per germline.

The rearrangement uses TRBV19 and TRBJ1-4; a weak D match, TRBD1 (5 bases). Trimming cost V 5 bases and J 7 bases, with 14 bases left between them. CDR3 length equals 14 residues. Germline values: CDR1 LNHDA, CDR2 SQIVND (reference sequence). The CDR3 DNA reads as TGTGCCAGTAGTGTACAGGTCTCTGGTGAAAAACTGTTTTTT. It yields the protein CASSVQVSGEKLFF. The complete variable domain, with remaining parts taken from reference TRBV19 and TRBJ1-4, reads DGGITQSPKYLFRKEGQNVTLSCEQNLNHDAMYWYRQDPGQGLRLIYYSQIVNDFQKGDIAEGYSVSREKKESFPLTVTSAQKNPTAFYLCASSVQVSGEKLFFGSGTQLSVL.

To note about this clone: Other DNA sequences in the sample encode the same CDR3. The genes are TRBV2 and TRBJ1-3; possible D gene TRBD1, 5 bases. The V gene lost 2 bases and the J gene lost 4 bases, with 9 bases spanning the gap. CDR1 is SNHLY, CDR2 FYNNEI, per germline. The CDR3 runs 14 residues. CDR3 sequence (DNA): TGTGCCAGCAGTGAACAGGGAGGAGGAAACACCATATATTTT. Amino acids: CASSEQGGGNTIYF.

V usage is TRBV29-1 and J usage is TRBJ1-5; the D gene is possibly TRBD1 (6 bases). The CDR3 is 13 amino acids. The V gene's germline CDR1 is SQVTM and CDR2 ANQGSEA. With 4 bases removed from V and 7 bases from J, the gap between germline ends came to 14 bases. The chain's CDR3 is CSVAPGHQQPQHF. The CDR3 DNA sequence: TGCAGCGTTGCCCCGGGACACCAACAGCCCCAGCATTTT.

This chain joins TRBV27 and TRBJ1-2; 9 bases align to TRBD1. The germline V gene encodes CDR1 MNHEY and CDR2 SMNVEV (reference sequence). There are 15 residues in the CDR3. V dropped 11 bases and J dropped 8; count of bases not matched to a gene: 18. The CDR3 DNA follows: TGTGCCCCATCCACAGGGGGCGAGATCCGTGAGGGCTACACCTTC. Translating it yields CAPSTGGEIREGYTF.

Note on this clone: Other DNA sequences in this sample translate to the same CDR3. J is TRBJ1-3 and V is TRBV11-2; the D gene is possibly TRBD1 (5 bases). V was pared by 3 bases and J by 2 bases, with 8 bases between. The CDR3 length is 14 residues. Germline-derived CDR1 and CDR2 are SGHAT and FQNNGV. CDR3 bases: TGTGCCAGCAGCTTGGGACGAGCTGGAAACACCATATATTTT. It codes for CASSLGRAGNTIYF.

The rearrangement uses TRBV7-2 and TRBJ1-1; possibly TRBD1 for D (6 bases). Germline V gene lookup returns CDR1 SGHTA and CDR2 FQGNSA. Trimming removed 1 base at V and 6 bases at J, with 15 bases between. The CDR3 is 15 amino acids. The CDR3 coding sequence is TGTGCCAGCAGCTTAGTACGGGGGCGGACACCTGAAGCTTTCTTT. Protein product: CASSLVRGRTPEAFF.

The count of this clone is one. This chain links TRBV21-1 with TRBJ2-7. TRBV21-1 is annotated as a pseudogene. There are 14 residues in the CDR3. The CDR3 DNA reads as TGTGCTATCTGCCCGGCAGAAAGAATTTACGAGCAGTACTTC. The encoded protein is CAICPAERIYEQYF.

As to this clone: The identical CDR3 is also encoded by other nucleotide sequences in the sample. The CDR3: CASSLNLQGVPGEQYF. CDR3 nucleotides: TGCGCCAGCAGCTTGAATTTGCAGGGAGTTCCCGGTGAGCAGTACTTC. The genes are TRBV5-1 and TRBJ2-7; D could derive from TRBD1 or TRBD2 (5 bases each). Germline loops: CDR1 SGHRS, CDR2 YFSETQ. CDR3 length: 16 residues. Trimming cost V 1 base and J 7 bases, with 21 bases left between them.

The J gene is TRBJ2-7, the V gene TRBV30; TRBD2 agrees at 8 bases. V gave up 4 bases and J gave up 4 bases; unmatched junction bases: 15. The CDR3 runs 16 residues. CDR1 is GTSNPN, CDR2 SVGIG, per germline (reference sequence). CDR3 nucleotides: TGTGCCTGGAATCCCCCGGGACTAGAAACGCGATACGAGCAGTACTTC. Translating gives CAWNPPGLETRYEQYF.

The CDR3 sequence: CASRTPGQGNNEQFF. The DNA of the CDR3 is TGTGCCAGCAGAACACCGGGACAGGGGAACAATGAGCAGTTCTTC. V usage is TRBV6-5 and J usage is TRBJ2-1; TRBD1 aligns across 10 bases. This CDR3 is 15 amino acids long. In germline, CDR1 is MNHEY, CDR2 SVGAGI. Trimming removed 6 bases from V and 5 bases from J; junction bases left unmatched: 7.

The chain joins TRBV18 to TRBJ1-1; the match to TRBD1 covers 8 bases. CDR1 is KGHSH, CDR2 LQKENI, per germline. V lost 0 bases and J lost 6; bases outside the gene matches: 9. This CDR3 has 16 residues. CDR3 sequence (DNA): TGTGCCAGCTCACCACCGTCCCAGGGGGCGGCGGCTGAAGCTTTCTTT. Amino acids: CASSPPSQGAAAEAFF.

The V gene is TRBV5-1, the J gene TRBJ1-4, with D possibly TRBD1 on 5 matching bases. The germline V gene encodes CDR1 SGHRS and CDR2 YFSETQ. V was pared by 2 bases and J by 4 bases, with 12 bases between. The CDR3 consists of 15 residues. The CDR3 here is CASSFFGTDNEKLFF. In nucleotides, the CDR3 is TGCGCCAGCAGCTTCTTCGGGACTGATAATGAAAAACTGTTTTTT.

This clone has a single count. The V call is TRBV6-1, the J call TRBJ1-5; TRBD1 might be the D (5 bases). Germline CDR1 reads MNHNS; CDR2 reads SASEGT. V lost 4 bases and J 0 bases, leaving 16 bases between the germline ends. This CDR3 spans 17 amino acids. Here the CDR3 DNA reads TGTGCCAGCAGTGGGGATCGCGACAGATATAGCAATCAGCCCCAGCATTTT. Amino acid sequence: CASSGDRDRYSNQPQHF.

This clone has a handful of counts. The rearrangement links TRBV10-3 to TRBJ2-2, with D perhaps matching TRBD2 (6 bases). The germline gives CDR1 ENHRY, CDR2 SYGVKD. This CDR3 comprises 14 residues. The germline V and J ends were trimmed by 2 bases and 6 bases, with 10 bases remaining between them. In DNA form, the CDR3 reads TGTGCCATCAGTGAGATCGGGAGTCCCGGGGAGCTGTTTTTT. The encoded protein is CAISEIGSPGELFF.

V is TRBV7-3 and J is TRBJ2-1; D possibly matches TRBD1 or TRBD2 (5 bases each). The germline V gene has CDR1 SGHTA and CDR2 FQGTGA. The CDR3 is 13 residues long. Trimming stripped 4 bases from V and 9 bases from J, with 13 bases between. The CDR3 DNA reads TGTGCCAGCAGCTCCCGACGGGGCGGTGAGCAGTTCTTC. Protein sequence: CASSSRRGGEQFF.

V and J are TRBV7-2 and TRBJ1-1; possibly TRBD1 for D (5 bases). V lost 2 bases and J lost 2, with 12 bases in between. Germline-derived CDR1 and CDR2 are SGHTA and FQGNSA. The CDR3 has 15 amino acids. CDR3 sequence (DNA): TGTGCCAGCAGCTTAAGGGACGGCGACAACACTGAAGCTTTCTTT. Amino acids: CASSLRDGDNTEAFF. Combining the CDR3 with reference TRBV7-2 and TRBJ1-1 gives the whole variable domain GAGVSQSPSNKVTEKGKDVELRCDPISGHTALYWYRQSLGQGLEFLIYFQGNSAPDKSGLPSDRFSAERTGGSVSTLTIQRTQQEDSAVYLCASSLRDGDNTEAFFGQGTRLTVV.

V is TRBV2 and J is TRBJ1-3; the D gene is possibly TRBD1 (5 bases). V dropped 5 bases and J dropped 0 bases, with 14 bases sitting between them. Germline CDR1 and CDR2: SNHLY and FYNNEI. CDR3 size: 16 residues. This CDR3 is CASSPLPTVSGNTIYF. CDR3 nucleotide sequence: TGTGCCAGCAGTCCACTCCCGACAGTCTCTGGAAACACCATATATTTT.

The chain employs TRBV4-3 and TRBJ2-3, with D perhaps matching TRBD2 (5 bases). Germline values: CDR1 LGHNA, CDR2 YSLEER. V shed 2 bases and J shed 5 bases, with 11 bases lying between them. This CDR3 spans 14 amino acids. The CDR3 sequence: CASSQLTSGDTQYF. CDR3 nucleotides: TGCGCCAGCAGCCAATTGACGAGCGGAGATACGCAGTATTTT.

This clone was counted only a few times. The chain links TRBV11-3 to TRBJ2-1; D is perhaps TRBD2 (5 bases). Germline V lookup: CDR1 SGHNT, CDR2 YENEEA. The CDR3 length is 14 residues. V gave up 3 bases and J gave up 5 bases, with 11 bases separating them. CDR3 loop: CASSFGVWDNEQFF. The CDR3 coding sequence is TGTGCCAGCAGCTTCGGGGTTTGGGACAATGAGCAGTTCTTC.

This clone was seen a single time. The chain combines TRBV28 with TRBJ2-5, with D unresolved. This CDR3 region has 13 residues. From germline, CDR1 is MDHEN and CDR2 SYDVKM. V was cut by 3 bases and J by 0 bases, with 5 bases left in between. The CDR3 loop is CASSFVYQETQYF. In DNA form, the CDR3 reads TGTGCCAGCAGTTTTGTATACCAAGAGACCCAGTACTTC.

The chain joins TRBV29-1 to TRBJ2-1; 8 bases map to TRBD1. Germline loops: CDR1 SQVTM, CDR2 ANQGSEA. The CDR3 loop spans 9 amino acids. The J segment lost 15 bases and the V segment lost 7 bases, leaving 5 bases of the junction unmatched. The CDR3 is CSGTGLGFF. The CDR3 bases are TGCAGCGGGACAGGGTTGGGGTTCTTC.

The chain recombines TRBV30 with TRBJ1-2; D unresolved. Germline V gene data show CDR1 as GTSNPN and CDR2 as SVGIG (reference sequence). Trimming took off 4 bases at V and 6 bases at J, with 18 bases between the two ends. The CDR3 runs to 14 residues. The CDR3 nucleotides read TGTGCCTGGAACCCGGGATCCCCCGTTCATGGCTACACCTTC. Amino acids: CAWNPGSPVHGYTF.

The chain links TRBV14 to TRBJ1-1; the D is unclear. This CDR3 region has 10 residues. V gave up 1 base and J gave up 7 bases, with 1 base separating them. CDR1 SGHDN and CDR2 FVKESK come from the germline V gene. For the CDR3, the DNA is TGTGCCAGCAGCCAAGTTGAAGCTTTCTTT. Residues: CASSQVEAFF.